These 25 T cell receptor beta chains were sequenced from one sample in a study of OX40 agonist ivuxolimab in advanced cancers. Some clones are missing from TCRdb's copy, which holds only in-frame ones; the method was immunoSEQ multiplex PCR. The sample holds around 95,000 clones, around 91% seen once. The input for sequencing was CD4+ or CD8+ T cells sorted from blood, taken in a trial of the OX40 agonist ivuxolimab. The receptors shown here come from an adult with an advanced solid tumor such as melanoma, head and neck, liver or kidney cancer.

The genes are TRBV19 and TRBJ1-5; D remains unclear. CDR1 and CDR2 from the germline V gene are LNHDA and SQIVND (reference sequence). V lost 7 bases and J lost 0, with 16 bases in between. CDR3 length equals 16 residues. The CDR3: CASKAGFPYSNQPQHF. For the CDR3, the DNA is TGTGCCAGTAAGGCAGGTTTTCCCTATAGCAATCAGCCCCAGCATTTT.

The CDR3 nucleotides are TGTGCCAGCAGTCGATATCCCGACTTCACCTACGAGCAGTACTTC. It translates to CASSRYPDFTYEQYF. This sequence joins TRBV7-9 and TRBJ2-7, with D uncertain. CDR3 length: 15 residues. Germline CDR1 is SEHNR and CDR2 is FQNEAQ (reference sequence). Trimming stripped 6 bases from V and 2 bases from J, with 17 bases between.

The V and J genes are TRBV30 and TRBJ2-4; 8 nucleotides line up with TRBD2. V lost 1 base, J lost 9 bases, and 14 bases stayed unmatched. The CDR3 loop spans 16 amino acids. The germline CDR1 and CDR2 sequences are GTSNPN and SVGIG (reference sequence). CDR3 protein: CAWSGPLPAGVGIQYF. The CDR3 region has the DNA TGTGCCTGGAGTGGACCCCTTCCAGCGGGGGTAGGCATTCAGTACTTC.

The genes are TRBV19 and TRBJ2-7; 10 bases are shared with TRBD1. Trimming at V came to 9 bases and at J to 0 bases, leaving 2 bases not matched to a gene. The CDR3 has 13 amino acids. Germline lookup yields CDR1 LNHDA and CDR2 SQIVND (reference sequence). CDR3 loop: CASRDRGSYEQYF. The CDR3 region has the DNA TGTGCCAGCCGGGACAGGGGCTCCTACGAGCAGTACTTC.

The J gene is TRBJ1-1, the V gene TRBV7-9; D unresolved. CDR3 size: 13 residues. Germline V gene data show CDR1 as SEHNR and CDR2 as FQNEAQ (reference sequence). Trimming pared 3 bases from V and 1 base from J, leaving 6 bases between. The CDR3 coding sequence is TGTGCCAGCAGCTTCACAGCGAACACTGAAGCTTTCTTT. Its translation: CASSFTANTEAFF.

The V gene is TRBV30, the J gene TRBJ1-4; 7 nucleotides match TRBD1. The germline gives CDR1 GTSNPN, CDR2 SVGIG (reference sequence). The CDR3 length is 18 residues. The J segment lost 1 base and the V segment lost 1 base, leaving 12 bases of the junction unmatched. The CDR3 DNA reads as TGTGCCTGGAGTGGGTATAAGGGGGCAAGGGGAACTAATGAAAAACTGTTTTTT. The encoded protein is CAWSGYKGARGTNEKLFF.

The gene calls are TRBV5-4 and TRBJ2-7, with D maybe TRBD1 (5 bases). There are 14 residues in the CDR3. Per the germline V gene, CDR1 is SGHNT and CDR2 is YYREEE (reference sequence). V lost 0 bases, J lost 5 bases, and 12 bases lay in between. The CDR3 DNA sequence: TGTGCCAGCAGCTTGGCCGCAGGGTTCAACGAGCAGTACTTC. Translated, it gives CASSLAAGFNEQYF.

This clone was counted a single time. CDR3 residues: CASSIGGLLNEKLFF. CDR3 nucleotides: TGTGCCAGTAGTATTGGGGGACTCCTTAATGAAAAACTGTTTTTT. The chain uses TRBV19 and TRBJ1-4, with D possibly TRBD1 on 5 matching bases. The germline gives CDR1 LNHDA, CDR2 SQIVND (reference sequence). The germline V and J ends were trimmed by 3 bases and 4 bases, with 12 bases remaining between them. The CDR3 extends over 15 amino acids.

This clone was observed a single time. The V and J genes are TRBV19 and TRBJ1-3; D uncertain. The CDR3 runs 16 residues. The germline gives CDR1 LNHDA, CDR2 SQIVND (reference sequence). Trimming left V 7 bases short and J 0 bases short, with 16 bases between. CDR3 protein: CASTFGSHFSGNTIYF. Written as DNA, the CDR3 is TGTGCCAGTACCTTTGGGAGCCATTTCTCTGGAAACACCATATATTTT.

The genes are TRBV18 and TRBJ1-3, with unresolved D. Germline V gene lookup returns CDR1 KGHSH and CDR2 LQKENI. V was trimmed by 3 bases and J by 0 bases, leaving 15 bases between them. The CDR3 totals 17 residues. CDR3 amino acids: CASSPQRAVLSGNTIYF. The CDR3 nucleotides are TGTGCCAGCTCACCGCAACGGGCAGTTCTCTCTGGAAACACCATATATTTT.

The chain combines TRBV6-5 with TRBJ1-5, with D unclear. The germline V gene has CDR1 MNHEY and CDR2 SVGAGI. The CDR3 spans 13 residues. V was pared by 5 bases and J by 3 bases, with 8 bases between. The CDR3 DNA reads TGTGCCAGCAGTCCGCTATACAATCAGCCCCAGCATTTT. It yields the protein CASSPLYNQPQHF.

This clone appeared a single time. V is TRBV5-1 and J is TRBJ2-3, with D unclear. Trimming removed 0 bases from V and 1 base from J, with 6 bases in between. This CDR3 spans 14 amino acids. Germline CDR1 and CDR2: SGHRS and YFSETQ. The CDR3 DNA reads as TGCGCCAGCAGCTTGGGTGCGGGCACAGATACGCAGTATTTT. This codes for CASSLGAGTDTQYF.

Here the CDR3 reads CASSLGGIQGYTF. In nucleotides, the CDR3 is TGTGCCAGCAGCTTAGGAGGGATCCAAGGCTACACCTTC. This chain uses TRBV7-8 with TRBJ1-2; D uncertain. Per germline, CDR1 SGHVS and CDR2 FQNEAQ. The CDR3 loop spans 13 amino acids. Trimming pared 1 base from V and 8 bases from J, leaving 11 bases between.

The gene calls are TRBV5-1 and TRBJ1-2; D ambiguous. Germline CDR1 and CDR2: SGHRS and YFSETQ. V was shortened by 4 bases and J by 4 bases, with 11 bases between the two germline ends. The CDR3 consists of 13 residues. Here the CDR3 DNA reads TGCGCCAGCAGCCCCCAACAGCTCTATGGCTACACCTTC. Translation: CASSPQQLYGYTF.

V is TRBV9 and J is TRBJ2-5; TRBD2 matches at 9 bases. The length of the CDR3 is 16 residues. Germline V lookup: CDR1 SGDLS, CDR2 YYNGEE. J was trimmed by 1 base and V by 2 bases; bases with no gene match: 6. This chain's CDR3 is CASSVGAGGRQETQYF. The CDR3 DNA is TGTGCCAGCAGCGTGGGGGCGGGAGGGCGCCAAGAGACCCAGTACTTC.

The chain has TRBV6-1 and TRBJ1-5; D is unclear. The CDR3 runs 12 residues. The germline V gene has CDR1 MNHNS and CDR2 SASEGT. The V and J ends lost 8 bases and 7 bases respectively, with 12 bases between them. CDR3 sequence reads: CASGWVTQPQHF. In DNA form, the CDR3 reads TGTGCCAGCGGGTGGGTCACCCAGCCCCAGCATTTT.

Notes on this clone: Other nucleotide sequences in the sample specify the same CDR3. The rearrangement joins TRBV5-1 to TRBJ2-5, with D uncertain. Germline lookup yields CDR1 SGHRS and CDR2 YFSETQ. Trimming removed 2 bases from V and 3 bases from J, with 2 bases in between. The CDR3 extends over 11 amino acids. The CDR3 loop reads CASSLEETQYF. CDR3 bases: TGCGCCAGCAGCTTAGAAGAGACCCAGTACTTC.

V is TRBV7-3 and J is TRBJ1-6; TRBD1 is a possible D gene (5 bases). CDR3 length: 14 amino acids. V was trimmed by 6 bases and J by 8 bases, leaving 14 bases between them. In germline, CDR1 is SGHTA, CDR2 FQGTGA. The CDR3 DNA follows: TGTGCCAGCAGGAACTCGGGACCAGATTCACCCCTCCACTTT. Amino acids: CASRNSGPDSPLHF. The full variable domain, in which reference TRBV7-3 and TRBJ1-6 provide the parts outside the CDR3, is GAGVSQTPSNKVTEKGKYVELRCDPISGHTALYWYRQSLGQGPEFLIYFQGTGAADDSGLPNDRFFAVRPEGSVSTLKIQRTERGDSAVYLCASRNSGPDSPLHFGNGTRLTVT.

This sequence joins TRBV9 and TRBJ2-2; 8 nucleotides align to TRBD2. The CDR3 extends over 17 amino acids. The trim removed 0 bases at V and 1 base at J, leaving 5 bases unmatched. Germline-derived CDR1 and CDR2 are SGDLS and YYNGEE. Written as DNA, the CDR3 is TGTGCCAGCAGCGTAGGAAGTAGCGGGATGAACACCGGGGAGCTGTTTTTT. Translating it yields CASSVGSSGMNTGELFF. Full variable domain (rest looked up from reference TRBV9 and TRBJ2-2): DSGVTQTPKHLITATGQRVTLRCSPRSGDLSVYWYQQSLDQGLQFLIQYYNGEERAKGNILERFSAQQFPDLHSELNLSSLELGDSALYFCASSVGSSGMNTGELFFGEGSRLTVL.

This chain joins TRBV6-5 and TRBJ1-2; the match to TRBD1 covers 7 bases. Germline CDR1 and CDR2: MNHEY and SVGAGI. The V segment lost 2 bases and the J segment 7 bases; nucleotides outside the gene matches: 13. The CDR3 totals 16 residues. The CDR3 loop is CASSYVGQAVGGGYTF. CDR3 nucleotide sequence: TGTGCCAGCAGTTACGTCGGACAGGCCGTGGGTGGTGGCTACACCTTC.

The chain combines TRBV7-7 with TRBJ2-1; possible D gene TRBD2, 6 bases. CDR3 length: 12 amino acids. Germline V gene sequence: CDR1 SSHAT, CDR2 FNYEAQ (reference sequence). V dropped 5 bases and J dropped 6 bases, with 8 bases sitting between them. The CDR3 DNA is TGTGCCAGCAGCACCGGGGGCAATGAGCAGTTCTTC. As protein: CASSTGGNEQFF.

This chain connects TRBV5-6 to TRBJ2-4, with a possible D match to TRBD1 (6 bases). The CDR3 is 15 residues long. Looked up from germline, CDR1 is SGHDT and CDR2 is YYEEEE. Trimming took off 1 base at V and 0 bases at J, with 8 bases between the two ends. CDR3 loop: CASSLSGEAKNIQYF. Here the CDR3 DNA reads TGTGCCAGCAGCTTGTCAGGGGAAGCCAAAAACATTCAGTACTTC.

The chain links TRBV18 to TRBJ1-1; TRBD1 aligns across 7 bases. The V gene's germline CDR1 is KGHSH and CDR2 LQKENI. The ends lost 0 bases at V and 4 bases at J; junction bases unmatched: 5. CDR3 length equals 15 residues. The CDR3 reads CASSPPGGRGTEAFF. The CDR3 DNA sequence: TGTGCCAGCTCACCACCAGGGGGCAGAGGCACTGAAGCTTTCTTT. The full variable domain, completed using reference TRBV18 and TRBJ1-1, is NAGVMQNPRHLVRRRGQEARLRCSPMKGHSHVYWYRQLPEEGLKFMVYLQKENIIDESGMPKERFSAEFPKEGPSILRIQQVVRGDSAAYFCASSPPGGRGTEAFFGQGTRLTVV.

Concerning this clone itself: An end of the junction differs from the germline gene, which may be a read error. The CDR3 loop is CASSEGGRETFF. Written as DNA, the CDR3 is TGTGCCAGCAGTGAAGGGGGACGTGAAACTTTCTTT. The chain couples TRBV6-1 to TRBJ1-1, with D possibly TRBD1 on 5 matching bases. CDR3 size: 12 residues. From germline, CDR1 is MNHNS and CDR2 SASEGT.

The chain combines TRBV18 with TRBJ1-2; 10 bases match TRBD1. There are 13 residues in the CDR3. Losses at the gene ends were 8 bases for V and 6 bases for J; bases not matched to a gene: 6. Germline CDR1 is KGHSH and CDR2 is LQKENI. The CDR3 region has the DNA TGTGCCAGCCGGGACAGGGGTGTAGATGGCTACACCTTC. The encoded protein is CASRDRGVDGYTF. The full variable domain, rest sourced from reference TRBV18 and TRBJ1-2, is NAGVMQNPRHLVRRRGQEARLRCSPMKGHSHVYWYRQLPEEGLKFMVYLQKENIIDESGMPKERFSAEFPKEGPSILRIQQVVRGDSAAYFCASRDRGVDGYTFGSGTRLTVV.